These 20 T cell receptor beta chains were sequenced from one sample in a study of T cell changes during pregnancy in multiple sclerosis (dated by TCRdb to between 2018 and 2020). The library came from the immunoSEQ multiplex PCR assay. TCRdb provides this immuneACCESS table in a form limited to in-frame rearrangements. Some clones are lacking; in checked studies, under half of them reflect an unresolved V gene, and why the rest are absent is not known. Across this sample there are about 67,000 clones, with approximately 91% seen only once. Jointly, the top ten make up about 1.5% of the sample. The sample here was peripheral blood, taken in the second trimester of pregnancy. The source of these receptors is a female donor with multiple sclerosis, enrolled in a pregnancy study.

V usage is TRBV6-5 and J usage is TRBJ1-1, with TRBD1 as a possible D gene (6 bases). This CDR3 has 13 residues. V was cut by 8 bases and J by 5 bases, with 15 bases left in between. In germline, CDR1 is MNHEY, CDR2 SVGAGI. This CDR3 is CASLPRGGTEAFF. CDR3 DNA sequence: TGTGCCAGCCTCCCCAGGGGAGGGACTGAAGCTTTCTTT.

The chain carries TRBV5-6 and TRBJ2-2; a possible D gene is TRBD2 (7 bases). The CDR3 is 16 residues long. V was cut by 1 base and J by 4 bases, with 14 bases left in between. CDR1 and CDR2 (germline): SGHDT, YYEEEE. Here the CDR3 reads CASSLRGGWGTGELFF. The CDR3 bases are TGTGCCAGCAGCTTGAGGGGGGGCTGGGGCACCGGGGAGCTGTTTTTT.

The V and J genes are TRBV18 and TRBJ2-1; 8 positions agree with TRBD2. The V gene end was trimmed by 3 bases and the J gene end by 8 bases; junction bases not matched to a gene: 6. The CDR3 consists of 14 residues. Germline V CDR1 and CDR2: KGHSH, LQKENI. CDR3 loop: CASSPMTSVDEQFF. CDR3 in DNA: TGTGCCAGCTCACCTATGACTAGCGTGGATGAGCAGTTCTTC.

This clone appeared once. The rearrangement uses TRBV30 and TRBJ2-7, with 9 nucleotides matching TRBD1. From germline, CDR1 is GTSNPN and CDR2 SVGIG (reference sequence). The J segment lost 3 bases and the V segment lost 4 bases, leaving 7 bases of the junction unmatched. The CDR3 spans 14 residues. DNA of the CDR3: TGTGCCTGGAAAGGACAGGGGCTGGTCTACGAGCAGTACTTC. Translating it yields CAWKGQGLVYEQYF.

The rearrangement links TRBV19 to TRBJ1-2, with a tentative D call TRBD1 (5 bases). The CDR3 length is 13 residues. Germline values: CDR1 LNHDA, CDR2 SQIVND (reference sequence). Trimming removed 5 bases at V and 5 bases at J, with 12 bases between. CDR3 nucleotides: TGTGCCAGTAGTTTCGACAGCTATTATGGCTACACCTTC. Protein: CASSFDSYYGYTF.

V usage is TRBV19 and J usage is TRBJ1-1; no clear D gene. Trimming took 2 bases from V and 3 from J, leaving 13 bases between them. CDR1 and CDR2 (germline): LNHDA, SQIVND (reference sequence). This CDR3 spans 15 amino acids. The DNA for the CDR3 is TGTGCCAGTAGTATATACGGGTTAGTGGACACTGAAGCTTTCTTT. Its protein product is CASSIYGLVDTEAFF.

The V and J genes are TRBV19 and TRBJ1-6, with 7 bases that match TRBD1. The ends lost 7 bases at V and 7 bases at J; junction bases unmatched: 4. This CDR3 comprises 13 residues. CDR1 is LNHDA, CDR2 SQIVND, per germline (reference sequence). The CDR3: CASTATGNSPLHF. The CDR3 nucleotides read TGTGCCAGTACCGCGACAGGGAATTCACCCCTCCACTTT.

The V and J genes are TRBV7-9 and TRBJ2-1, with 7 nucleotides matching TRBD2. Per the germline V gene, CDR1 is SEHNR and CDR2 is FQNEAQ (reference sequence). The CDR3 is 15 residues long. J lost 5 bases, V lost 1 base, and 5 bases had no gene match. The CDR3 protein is CASSLGLADNNEQFF. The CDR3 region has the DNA TGTGCCAGCAGCTTAGGGCTAGCGGATAACAATGAGCAGTTCTTC.

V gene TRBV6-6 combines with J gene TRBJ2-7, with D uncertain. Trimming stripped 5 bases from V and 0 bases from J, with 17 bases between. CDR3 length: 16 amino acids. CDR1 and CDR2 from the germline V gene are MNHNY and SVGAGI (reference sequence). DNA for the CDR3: TGTGCCAGCAGTCCCCCCCCTGGTTCCTACTCCTACGAGCAGTACTTC. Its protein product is CASSPPPGSYSYEQYF.

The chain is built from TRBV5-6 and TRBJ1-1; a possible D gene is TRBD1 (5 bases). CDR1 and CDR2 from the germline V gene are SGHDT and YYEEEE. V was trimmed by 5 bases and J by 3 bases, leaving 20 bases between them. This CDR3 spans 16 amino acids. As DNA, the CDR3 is TGTGCCAGCAGGGACGGGGGTGCTTGGCCGCACACTGAAGCTTTCTTT. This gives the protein CASRDGGAWPHTEAFF.

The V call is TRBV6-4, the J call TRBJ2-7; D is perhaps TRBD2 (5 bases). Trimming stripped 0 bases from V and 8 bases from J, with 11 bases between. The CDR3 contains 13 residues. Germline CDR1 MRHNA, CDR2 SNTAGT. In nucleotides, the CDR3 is TGTGCCAGCAGTGACTCAGGGAGTCTGAAGCAGTACTTC. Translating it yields CASSDSGSLKQYF.

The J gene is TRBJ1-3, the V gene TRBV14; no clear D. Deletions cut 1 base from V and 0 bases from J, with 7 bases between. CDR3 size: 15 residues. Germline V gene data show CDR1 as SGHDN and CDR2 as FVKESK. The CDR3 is CASSQGRISGNTIYF. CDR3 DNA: TGTGCCAGCAGCCAAGGGCGGATCTCTGGAAACACCATATATTTT.

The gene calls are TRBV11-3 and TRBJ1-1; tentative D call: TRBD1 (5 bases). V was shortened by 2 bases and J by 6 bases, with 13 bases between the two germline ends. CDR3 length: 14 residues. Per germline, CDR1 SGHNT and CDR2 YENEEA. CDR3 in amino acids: CASSLQGGDAEAFF. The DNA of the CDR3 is TGTGCCAGCAGCTTACAGGGAGGCGACGCTGAAGCTTTCTTT.

Here the CDR3 reads CASSLRSGSTDTQYF. The CDR3 DNA follows: TGTGCCAGCAGCTTGAGAAGCGGGAGCACAGATACGCAGTATTTT. The rearrangement uses TRBV5-4 and TRBJ2-3; TRBD2 might be the D (6 bases). This CDR3 contains 15 residues. Germline V CDR1 and CDR2: SGHNT, YYREEE (reference sequence). The ends were cut back, 1 base at V and 0 bases at J, with 9 bases in the middle.

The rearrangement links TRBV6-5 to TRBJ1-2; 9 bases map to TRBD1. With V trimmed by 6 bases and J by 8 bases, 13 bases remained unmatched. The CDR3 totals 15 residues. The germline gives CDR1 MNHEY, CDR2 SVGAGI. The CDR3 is CASRLQYRGRGGYTF. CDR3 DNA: TGTGCCAGCAGACTGCAGTACAGGGGGCGGGGAGGCTACACCTTC.

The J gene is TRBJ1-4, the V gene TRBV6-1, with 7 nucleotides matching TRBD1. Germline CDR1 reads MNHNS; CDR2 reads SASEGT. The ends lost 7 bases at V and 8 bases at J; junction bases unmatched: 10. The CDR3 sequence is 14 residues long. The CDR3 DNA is TGTGCCAGCACTCTGGGGGACAGAAGGGAAAAACTGTTTTTT. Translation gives CASTLGDRREKLFF.

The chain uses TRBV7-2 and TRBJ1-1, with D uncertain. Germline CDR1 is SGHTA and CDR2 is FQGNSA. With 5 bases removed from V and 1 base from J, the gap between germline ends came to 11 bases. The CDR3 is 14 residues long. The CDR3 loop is CASSRRGWNTEAFF. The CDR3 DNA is TGTGCCAGCAGCCGCCGAGGGTGGAACACTGAAGCTTTCTTT. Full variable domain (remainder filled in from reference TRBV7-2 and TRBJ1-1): GAGVSQSPSNKVTEKGKDVELRCDPISGHTALYWYRQSLGQGLEFLIYFQGNSAPDKSGLPSDRFSAERTGGSVSTLTIQRTQQEDSAVYLCASSRRGWNTEAFFGQGTRLTVV.

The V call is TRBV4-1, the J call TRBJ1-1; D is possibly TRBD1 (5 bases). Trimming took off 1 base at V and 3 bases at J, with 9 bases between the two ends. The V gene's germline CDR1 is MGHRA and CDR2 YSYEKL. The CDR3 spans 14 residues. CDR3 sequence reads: CASSQGGQDTEAFF. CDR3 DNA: TGCGCCAGCAGCCAAGGGGGCCAGGACACTGAAGCTTTCTTT.

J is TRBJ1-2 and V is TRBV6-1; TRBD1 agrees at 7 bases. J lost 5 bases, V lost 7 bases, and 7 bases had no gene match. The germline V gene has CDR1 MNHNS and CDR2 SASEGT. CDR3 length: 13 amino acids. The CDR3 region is CASKFDRDYGYTF. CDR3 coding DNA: TGTGCCAGCAAGTTTGACAGGGATTATGGCTACACCTTC.

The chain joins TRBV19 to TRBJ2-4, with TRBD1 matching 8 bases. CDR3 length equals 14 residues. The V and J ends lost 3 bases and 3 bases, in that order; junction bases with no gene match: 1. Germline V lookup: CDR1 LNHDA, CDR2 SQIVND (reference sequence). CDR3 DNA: TGTGCCAGTAGTATCACAGGGGGCAAAAACATTCAGTACTTC. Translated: CASSITGGKNIQYF.